Below are 24 T cell receptor beta chains sequenced from a single sample in a study of neurological immune-mediated disorders. One entry per CDR3 protein results from TCRdb running MiXCR on the 5' RACE reads. The table has some 37,000 distinct CDR3 sequences, roughly 4.8% seen once. Sample: CD4+ T cells from blood. Every receptor here comes from a man younger than 35 in good health.

This clonotype was observed many times. J is TRBJ1-2 and V is TRBV12-3 or TRBV12-4, with D maybe TRBD1 (6 bases). V was pared by 4 bases and J by 4 bases, with 7 bases between. The CDR3 has 12 residues. Here the CDR3 DNA reads TGTGCCAGCAGTTACAGGGTCTATGGCTACACCTTC. Protein: CASSYRVYGYTF.

In its sample, this clonotype was seen many times. This chain links TRBV20-1 with TRBJ1-2; 10 nucleotides match TRBD1. CDR1 is DFQATT and CDR2 is SNEGSKA in the germline V gene (reference sequence). The CDR3 is 13 amino acids. Germline trimming cut 6 bases from V and 8 bases from J; bases unmatched to any gene: 9. CDR3 residues: CSAYRQGARGYTF. The CDR3, as DNA: TGCAGTGCCTACAGACAGGGGGCACGGGGCTACACCTTC.

The sample holds many counts of this clonotype. The V call is TRBV6-6, the J call TRBJ1-5; tentative D call: TRBD1 (6 bases). V lost 4 bases to trimming and J lost 6 bases, with 7 bases between them. From germline, CDR1 is MNHNY and CDR2 SVGAGI (reference sequence). This CDR3 is 12 amino acids long. The CDR3 DNA is TGTGCCAGCAGTTCCAGGGGTCAGCCCCAGCATTTT. This encodes CASSSRGQPQHF.

This clonotype was detected many times. The chain couples TRBV7-2 to TRBJ2-3; TRBD1 aligns across 7 bases. The CDR3 is 13 residues long. Germline V gives CDR1 SGHTA, CDR2 FQGNSA. Losses at the gene ends were 10 bases for V and 5 bases for J; bases not matched to a gene: 9. The CDR3 DNA sequence: TGTGCCACCCGGCAGGGGGTTAAAGATACGCAGTATTTT. This encodes CATRQGVKDTQYF.

This clonotype was recorded many times. This chain joins TRBV7-3 and TRBJ1-6; TRBD1 matches 8 bases. CDR1 is SGHTA and CDR2 is FQGTGA in the germline V gene. The CDR3 covers 15 residues. The junction had 7 bases not matched to a gene; V was cut back by 2 bases and J by 10 bases. The DNA for the CDR3 is TGTGCCAGCAGCTTACTGGGGCAGGGGGCCTCACCCCTCCACTTT. Its translation: CASSLLGQGASPLHF.

This clonotype was picked up many times. V and J are TRBV12-3 or TRBV12-4 and TRBJ1-2; D ambiguous. The CDR3 sequence is 13 residues long. The V end lost 2 bases, the J end lost 2 bases, and 6 bases lay between the germline ends. The CDR3 bases are TGTGCCAGCAGTTTAACGCGGAACTATGGCTACACCTTC. This gives the protein CASSLTRNYGYTF.

Many counts were recorded for this clonotype. The chain is built from TRBV6-1 and TRBJ1-4; D is undetermined. In germline, CDR1 is MNHNS, CDR2 SASEGT. This CDR3 is built from 13 residues. Deletions cut 2 bases from V and 10 bases from J, with 11 bases between. The CDR3 reads CASSERRAGKLFF. The CDR3 DNA is TGTGCCAGCAGTGAACGCCGGGCGGGAAAACTGTTTTTT.

This clonotype appeared many times. V and J are TRBV5-5 and TRBJ2-7, with D perhaps TRBD2 (6 bases). The V end was cut by 0 bases, the J end by 6 bases, with 16 bases between. The length of the CDR3 is 15 residues. The germline V gene has CDR1 SGHKS and CDR2 YYEKEE (reference sequence). This chain's CDR3 is CASSLAAGISGEQYF. The DNA of the CDR3 is TGTGCCAGCAGCTTGGCCGCGGGGATCTCGGGCGAGCAGTACTTC.

This clonotype came up many times. CDR3 nucleotides: TGCGCCAGCAGCTTGGCCTTTGGAACGGGTAATTCACCCCTCCACTTT. Its protein is CASSLAFGTGNSPLHF. The rearrangement joins TRBV5-1 to TRBJ1-6; D unclear. The CDR3 totals 16 residues. Between the trimmed V and J ends, which lost 0 bases and 6 bases, there was a span of 13 bases. CDR1 is SGHRS and CDR2 is YFSETQ in the germline V gene. The full variable domain, with the rest looked up from reference TRBV5-1 and TRBJ1-6, is KAGVTQTPRYLIKTRGQQVTLSCSPISGHRSVSWYQQTPGQGLQFLFEYFSETQRNKGNFPGRFSGRQFSNSRSEMNVSTLELGDSALYLCASSLAFGTGNSPLHFGNGTRLTVT.

CDR3 sequence reads: CASSRTSDSSGNTIYF. CDR3 DNA sequence: TGTGCCAGCAGTCGGACGTCGGATAGCTCTGGAAACACCATATATTTT. This sequence joins TRBV6-5 and TRBJ1-3; D gene ambiguous. Germline V CDR1 and CDR2: MNHEY, SVGAGI. V lost 5 bases to trimming and J lost 0 bases, with 14 bases between them. This CDR3 is built from 16 residues.

This clonotype was seen at least ten times. The V gene is TRBV6-6, the J gene TRBJ2-4; D assignment may be TRBD1 or TRBD2 (6 bases each). The germline V gene encodes CDR1 MNHNY and CDR2 SVGAGI (reference sequence). V lost 6 bases, J lost 5 bases, and 14 bases lay in between. CDR3 size: 14 residues. CDR3 protein: CASRLGGHQNIQYF. As DNA, the CDR3 is TGTGCCAGCAGGCTGGGGGGACACCAAAACATTCAGTACTTC.

This clonotype was found many times. The V gene is TRBV5-1, the J gene TRBJ2-7, with D maybe TRBD1 (5 bases). Germline lookup yields CDR1 SGHRS and CDR2 YFSETQ. Trimming took 4 bases from V and 1 from J, leaving 12 bases between them. The CDR3 is 14 residues long. The CDR3 DNA sequence: TGCGCCAGCAGCCCCCAGGGAAGGTCCTACGAGCAGTACTTC. It specifies CASSPQGRSYEQYF.

The sample holds many counts of this clonotype. The V call is TRBV3-1, the J call TRBJ2-7; D unresolved. V shed 0 bases and J shed 4 bases, with 7 bases lying between them. CDR1 LGHDT and CDR2 YNNKEL come from the germline V gene (reference sequence). This CDR3 has 13 amino acids. CDR3 amino acids: CASSQEPGYEQYF. DNA for the CDR3: TGTGCCAGCAGCCAAGAACCCGGATACGAGCAGTACTTC.

This clonotype has at least ten counts. This chain uses TRBV15 with TRBJ2-5; no clear D gene. Per germline, CDR1 LNHNV and CDR2 YYDKDF (reference sequence). The V end lost 0 bases, the J end lost 5 bases, and 7 bases lay between the germline ends. The CDR3 loop spans 13 amino acids. The DNA of the CDR3 is TGTGCCACCAGCAGAGAGGGCGTCGAGACCCAGTACTTC. It encodes CATSREGVETQYF.

Written as DNA, the CDR3 is TGCGCCAGCAGTGAGTCGATGGCCCAAACGGAAGCTTTCTTT. It is translated as CASSESMAQTEAFF. This chain joins TRBV10-1 and TRBJ1-1, with D hard to call. V lost 0 bases and J 8 bases, leaving 13 bases between the germline ends. The germline CDR1 and CDR2 sequences are WNHNN and SYGVQD (reference sequence). This CDR3 is built from 14 residues.

In its sample, this clonotype was seen many times. The chain combines TRBV20-1 with TRBJ1-2; D gene uncertain. The CDR3 spans 15 residues. V lost 0 bases, J lost 5 bases, and 16 bases lay in between. The germline V gene encodes CDR1 DFQATT and CDR2 SNEGSKA (reference sequence). CDR3 nucleotide sequence: TGCAGTGCTAGAGAACAGCTGAGGATTGGATATGGCTACACCTTC. Translation gives CSAREQLRIGYGYTF.

This clonotype was counted ten times or more. The gene calls are TRBV7-3 and TRBJ1-1; D gene unclear. The CDR3 totals 14 residues. V lost 4 bases and J 2 bases, leaving 11 bases between the germline ends. CDR1 is SGHTA and CDR2 is FQGTGA in the germline V gene. The CDR3 DNA sequence: TGTGCCAGCAGCTCGTCCACAGCAAACACTGAAGCTTTCTTT. Its protein is CASSSSTANTEAFF.

This clonotype showed up many times. The chain combines TRBV3-1 with TRBJ2-7, with TRBD2 identical over 8 bases. Unmatched junction bases numbered 5, after V lost 2 bases and J lost 5 bases. The V gene's germline CDR1 is LGHDT and CDR2 YNNKEL (reference sequence). CDR3 length equals 14 residues. CDR3 region: CASSQTSGSNEQYF. The CDR3, as DNA: TGTGCCAGCAGCCAAACTAGCGGTAGTAACGAGCAGTACTTC.

In its sample, this clonotype was seen many times. This CDR3 is CASSPPGTGQWTQYF. The CDR3, as DNA: TGTGCCAGCAGTCCTCCAGGGACAGGCCAGTGGACCCAGTACTTC. The V gene is TRBV28, the J gene TRBJ2-5; 8 bases match TRBD1. The CDR3 is 15 amino acids. Germline-derived CDR1 and CDR2 are MDHEN and SYDVKM. J lost 7 bases, V lost 5 bases, and 12 bases had no gene match.

This clonotype was seen ten or more times. This chain links TRBV5-1 with TRBJ1-1, with D possibly matching TRBD1 (5 bases). V lost 0 bases to trimming and J lost 6 bases, with 15 bases between them. The CDR3 runs 15 residues. Germline CDR1 SGHRS, CDR2 YFSETQ. The CDR3 DNA follows: TGCGCCAGCAGCTTGGTGCGTAGCCGAGGGGCTGAAGCTTTCTTT. Encoded protein: CASSLVRSRGAEAFF.

This clonotype was detected many times. V usage is TRBV10-3 and J usage is TRBJ2-5; D possibly uses TRBD1 or TRBD2 (6 bases each). The CDR3 contains 12 residues. The V gene lost 6 bases and the J gene lost 7 bases, with 12 bases spanning the gap. CDR1 and CDR2 (germline): ENHRY, SYGVKD. CDR3 coding DNA: TGTGCCATCAGGACCGAGGGGGGGACCCAGTACTTC. It specifies CAIRTEGGTQYF.

Ten or more counts support this clonotype. The chain carries TRBV5-1 and TRBJ2-1, with 8 bases that match TRBD2. V lost 4 bases, J lost 0 bases, and 3 bases stayed unmatched. The CDR3 contains 15 residues. Looked up from germline, CDR1 is SGHRS and CDR2 is YFSETQ. The CDR3 nucleotides are TGCGCCAGCAGCAGTCTAGCGGGCTCCTACAATGAGCAGTTCTTC. Translation gives CASSSLAGSYNEQFF.

This clonotype has at least ten counts. The rearrangement links TRBV4-3 to TRBJ2-1; 10 bases align to TRBD2. J gave up 2 bases and V 3 bases, and 7 bases lay outside the gene matches. CDR1 is LGHNA, CDR2 YSLEER, per germline. The CDR3 spans 17 residues. CDR3 in amino acids: CASSQNLAGDTYNEQFF. For the CDR3, the DNA is TGCGCCAGCAGCCAGAACCTAGCGGGGGATACCTACAATGAGCAGTTCTTC.

The J gene is TRBJ1-1, the V gene TRBV9, with a possible D match to TRBD1 (5 bases). Germline CDR1 SGDLS, CDR2 YYNGEE. The CDR3 runs 13 residues. Trimming stripped 2 bases from V and 3 bases from J, with 8 bases between. The CDR3 spells CASSVTGYTEAFF. The CDR3 DNA is TGTGCCAGCAGCGTTACAGGATACACTGAAGCTTTCTTT.